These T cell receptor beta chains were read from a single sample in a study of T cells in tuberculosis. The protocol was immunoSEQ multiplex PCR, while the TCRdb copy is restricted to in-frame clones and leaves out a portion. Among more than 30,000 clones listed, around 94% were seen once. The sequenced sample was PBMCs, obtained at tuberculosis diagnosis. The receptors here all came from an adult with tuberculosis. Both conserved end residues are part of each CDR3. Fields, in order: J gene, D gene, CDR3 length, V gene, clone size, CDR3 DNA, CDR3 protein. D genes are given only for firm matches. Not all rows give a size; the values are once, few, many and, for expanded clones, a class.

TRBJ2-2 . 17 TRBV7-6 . TGTGCCAGCAGCTTAGGACAGAAATTAACGAACACCGGGGAGCTGTTTTTT CASSLGQKLTNTGELFF
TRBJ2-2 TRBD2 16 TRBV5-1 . TGCGCCAGCAGCTTCAAAAGCGGGGGGGCCGTCGGGGAGCTGTTTTTT CASSFKSGGAVGELFF
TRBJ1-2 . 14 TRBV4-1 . TGCGCCAGCAGCCAAGGGGGGACACACTATGGCTACACCTTC CASSQGGTHYGYTF
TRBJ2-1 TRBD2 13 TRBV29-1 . TGCAGCCTTAGCGGGGGGTCCTACAATGAGCAGTTCTTC CSLSGGSYNEQFF
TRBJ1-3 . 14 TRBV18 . TGTGCCAGCTCACCACAGACTCAGGGAAACACCATATATTTT CASSPQTQGNTIYF
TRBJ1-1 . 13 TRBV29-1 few TGCAGCGTTGATAAGGGGGTTAACACTGAAGCTTTCTTT CSVDKGVNTEAFF
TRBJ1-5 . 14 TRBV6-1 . TGTGCCAGCAGCCTCGGTGGGCCTAATCAGCCCCAGCATTTT CASSLGGPNQPQHF
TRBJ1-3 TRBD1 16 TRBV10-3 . TGTGCCATCACCGACCCCCATGACAGGGCTGGAAACACCATATATTTT CAITDPHDRAGNTIYF
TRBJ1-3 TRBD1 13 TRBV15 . TGTGCCACCAGTGAAGACAGGGTGCACACCATATATTTT CATSEDRVHTIYF
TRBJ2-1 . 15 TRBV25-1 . TGTGCCAGCAGTGACCCGCGGGACCCGGGTGGTGAGCAGTTCTTC CASSDPRDPGGEQFF
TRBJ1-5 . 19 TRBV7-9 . TGTGCCAGCAGCCCGGGTTCGAGGGCCGGGCCAGGGGGCAATCAGCCCCAGCATTTT CASSPGSRAGPGGNQPQHF
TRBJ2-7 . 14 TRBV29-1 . TGCAGCGTTGAAGATCGGACAGATACCTACGAGCAGTACTTC CSVEDRTDTYEQYF
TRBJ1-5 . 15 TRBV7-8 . TGTGCCAGCAGCTCCCGGGGGGTCTCCAATCAGCCCCAGCATTTT CASSSRGVSNQPQHF
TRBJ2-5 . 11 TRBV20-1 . TGCAGTGCTAGTTTAATAGAGACCCAGTACTTC CSASLIETQYF
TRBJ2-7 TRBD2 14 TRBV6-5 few TGTGCCAGCAGTTCCCGGACGGGGGGTTACGAGCAGTACTTC CASSSRTGGYEQYF
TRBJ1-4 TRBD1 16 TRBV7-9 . TGTGCCAGCAGCGACCAGTGGGACAGGATAGAGGAAAAACTGTTTTTT CASSDQWDRIEEKLFF
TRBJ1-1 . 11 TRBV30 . TGTGCCTTACAGCCTTACACTGAAGCTTTCTTT CALQPYTEAFF
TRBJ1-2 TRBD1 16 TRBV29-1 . TGCAGCGTTGCTCTAGGGACAGGCGCCCTCCTTTATGGCTACACCTTC CSVALGTGALLYGYTF
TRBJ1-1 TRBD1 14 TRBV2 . TGTGCCAGCAGAGAACAGGGGGCGGGTAGAGTGGCTTTCTTT CASREQGAGRVAFF
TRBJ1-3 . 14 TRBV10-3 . TGTGCCATCAGTGAGGGACACTCTGGAAACACCATATATTTT CAISEGHSGNTIYF
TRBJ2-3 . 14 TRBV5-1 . TGCGCCAGCAGCTTGTACAAACGCACAGATACGCAGTATTTT CASSLYKRTDTQYF
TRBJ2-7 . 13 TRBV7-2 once TGTGCCAGCAGCTTAGAGACATCCGCCGAGCAGTACTTC CASSLETSAEQYF
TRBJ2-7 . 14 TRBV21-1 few TGTGCCAGCAGCAAGTCCAGGGAAGGTTACGAGCAGTACTTC CASSKSREGYEQYF
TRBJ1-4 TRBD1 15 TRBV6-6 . TGTGCCAGCAGTTCCGTGGACAGGGGAGGTGAAAAACTGTTTTTT CASSSVDRGGEKLFF
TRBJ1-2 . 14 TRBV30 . TGTGCCGAAGAAGTCCTCAGGGGTTCCTATGGCTACACCTTC CAEEVLRGSYGYTF
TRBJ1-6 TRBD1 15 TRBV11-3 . TGTGCCAGCAGCAAACCGGGACAGGACGGTTCACCCCTCCACTTT CASSKPGQDGSPLHF
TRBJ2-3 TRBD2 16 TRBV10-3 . TGTGCCATCAGTGGGCGTCTAGCGGGGGGCGCAGATACGCAGTATTTT CAISGRLAGGADTQYF
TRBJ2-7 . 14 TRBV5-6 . TGTGCCAGCAGCTTGGCCCACCATGCGTACGAGCAGTACTTC CASSLAHHAYEQYF
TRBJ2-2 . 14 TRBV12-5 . TGTGCTAGTGGTTTGTCGTTTTCGGTCGGGGAGCTGTTTTTT CASGLSFSVGELFF
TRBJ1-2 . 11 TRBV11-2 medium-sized TGTGCCAGCAGCTTAGAGACTGAGTCCACCTTC CASSLETESTF
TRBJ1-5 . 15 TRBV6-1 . TGTGCCAGCAGTGAACCCCTATATAGCAATCAGCCCCAGCATTTT CASSEPLYSNQPQHF
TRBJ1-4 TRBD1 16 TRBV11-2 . TGTGCCAGCAGCATAGACAGGGGCAGAACTAATGAAAAACTGTTTTTT CASSIDRGRTNEKLFF
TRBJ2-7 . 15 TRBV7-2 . TGTGCCAGCAGCTATCAACAGGGTAATTCCTACGAGCAGTACTTC CASSYQQGNSYEQYF
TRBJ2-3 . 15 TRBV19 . TGTGCCAGTAGTATCGCCGGGTGGTCCTCAGATACGCAGTATTTT CASSIAGWSSDTQYF
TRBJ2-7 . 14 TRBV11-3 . TGTGCCAGCAGCTTAGTATGGGGGAGGAACGAGCAGTACTTC CASSLVWGRNEQYF
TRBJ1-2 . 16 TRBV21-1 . TGTGCCAGCAGCAACCGGGACAGCGAACCTAGATATGGCTACACCTTC CASSNRDSEPRYGYTF
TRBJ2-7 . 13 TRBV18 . TGTGCCAGCTCACCCGGGGGTGGTTACGAGCAGTACTTC CASSPGGGYEQYF
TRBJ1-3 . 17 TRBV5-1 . TGCGCCAGCAGCGGGAGCTCCTTAGGTCGCGGAGGAAACACCATATATTTT CASSGSSLGRGGNTIYF
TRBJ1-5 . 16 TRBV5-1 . TGCGCCAGCAGCTTGGTCGTCAGACTTAGCAATCAGCCCCAGCATTTT CASSLVVRLSNQPQHF
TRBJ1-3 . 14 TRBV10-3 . TGTGCCATCAGTGACCCGGGATCTGGAAACACCATATATTTT CAISDPGSGNTIYF
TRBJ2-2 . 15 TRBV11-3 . TGTGCCAGCACACTCGCCAGGTCGATCCCCGGGGAGCTGTTTTTT CASTLARSIPGELFF